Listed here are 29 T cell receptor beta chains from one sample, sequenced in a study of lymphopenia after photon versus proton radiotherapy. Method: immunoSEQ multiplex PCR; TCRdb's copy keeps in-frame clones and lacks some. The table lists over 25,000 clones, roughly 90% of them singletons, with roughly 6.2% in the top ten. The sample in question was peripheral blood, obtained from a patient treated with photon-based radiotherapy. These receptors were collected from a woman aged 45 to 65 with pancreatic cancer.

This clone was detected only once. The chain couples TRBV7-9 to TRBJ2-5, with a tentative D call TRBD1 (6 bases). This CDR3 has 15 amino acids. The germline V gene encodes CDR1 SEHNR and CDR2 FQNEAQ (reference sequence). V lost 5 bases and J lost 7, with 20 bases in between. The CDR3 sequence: CASSPLTGTVGTQYF. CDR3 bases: TGTGCCAGCAGCCCACTGACAGGAACGGTGGGGACCCAGTACTTC.

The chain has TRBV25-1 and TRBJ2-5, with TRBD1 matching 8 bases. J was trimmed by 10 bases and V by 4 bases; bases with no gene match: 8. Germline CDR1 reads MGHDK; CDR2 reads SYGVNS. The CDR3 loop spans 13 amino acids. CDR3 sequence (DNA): TGTGCCAGCAGTGCCGATACAGGGGGTCTCCAGTACTTC. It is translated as CASSADTGGLQYF.

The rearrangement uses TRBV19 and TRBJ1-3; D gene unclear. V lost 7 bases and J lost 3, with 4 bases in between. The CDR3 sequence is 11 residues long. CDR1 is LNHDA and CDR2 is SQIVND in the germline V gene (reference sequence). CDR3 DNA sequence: TGTGCCAGTACCGTTGGAAACACCATATATTTT. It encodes CASTVGNTIYF.

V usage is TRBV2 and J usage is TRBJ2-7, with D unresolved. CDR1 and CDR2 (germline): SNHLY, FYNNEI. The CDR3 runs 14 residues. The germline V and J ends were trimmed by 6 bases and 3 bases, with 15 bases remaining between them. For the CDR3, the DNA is TGTGCCAGCAGGGACCCCGACATAATCTACGAGCAGTACTTC. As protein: CASRDPDIIYEQYF.

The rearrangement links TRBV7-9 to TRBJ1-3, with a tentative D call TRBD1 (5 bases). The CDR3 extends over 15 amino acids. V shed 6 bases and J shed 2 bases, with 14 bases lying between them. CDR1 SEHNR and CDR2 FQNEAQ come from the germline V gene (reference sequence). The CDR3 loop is CASRPSSGAGNTIYF. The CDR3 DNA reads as TGTGCCAGCAGGCCGAGTTCGGGGGCTGGAAACACCATATATTTT.

This CDR3 is CASSVAKANSPLHF. The CDR3, as DNA: TGTGCCAGCAGCGTGGCAAAAGCAAATTCACCCCTCCACTTT. The chain carries TRBV9 and TRBJ1-6; unclear D gene. V was clipped by 2 bases and J by 7 bases, with 10 bases between them. The germline CDR1 and CDR2 sequences are SGDLS and YYNGEE. The CDR3 is 14 amino acids.

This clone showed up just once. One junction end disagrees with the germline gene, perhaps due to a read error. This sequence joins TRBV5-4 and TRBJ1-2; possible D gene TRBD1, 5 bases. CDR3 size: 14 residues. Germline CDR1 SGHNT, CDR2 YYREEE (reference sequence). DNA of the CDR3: TGTGCCAGCAGCTTCCCGGGGGAGACAACCGCCAGCGACTTC. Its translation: CASSFPGETTASDF. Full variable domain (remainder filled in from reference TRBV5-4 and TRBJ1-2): ETGVTQSPTHLIKTRGQQVTLRCSSQSGHNTVSWYQQALGQGPQFIFQYYREEENGRGNFPPRFSGLQFPNYSSELNVNALELDDSALYLCASSFPGETTASDFGSGTRLTVV.

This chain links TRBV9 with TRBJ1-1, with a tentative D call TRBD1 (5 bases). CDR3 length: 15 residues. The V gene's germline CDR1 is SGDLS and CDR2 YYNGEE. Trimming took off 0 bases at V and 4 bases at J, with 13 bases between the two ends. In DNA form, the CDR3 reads TGTGCCAGCAGCGTAGTCCCGGAGGACATCACTGAAGCTTTCTTT. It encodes CASSVVPEDITEAFF.

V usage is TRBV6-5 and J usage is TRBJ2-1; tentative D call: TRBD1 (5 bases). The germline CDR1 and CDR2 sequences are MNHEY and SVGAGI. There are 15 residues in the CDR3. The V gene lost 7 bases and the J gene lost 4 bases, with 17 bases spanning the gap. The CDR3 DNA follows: TGTGCCAGCATAAAAAGGGGATCCGTTTACAATGAGCAGTTCTTC. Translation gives CASIKRGSVYNEQFF.

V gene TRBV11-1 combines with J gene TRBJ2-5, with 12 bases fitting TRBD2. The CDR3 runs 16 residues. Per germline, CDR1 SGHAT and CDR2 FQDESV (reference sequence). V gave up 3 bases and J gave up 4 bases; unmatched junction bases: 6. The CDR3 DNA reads TGTGCCAGCAGCTTTCCGACTAGCGGGAGAGGAGAGACCCAGTACTTC. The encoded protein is CASSFPTSGRGETQYF.

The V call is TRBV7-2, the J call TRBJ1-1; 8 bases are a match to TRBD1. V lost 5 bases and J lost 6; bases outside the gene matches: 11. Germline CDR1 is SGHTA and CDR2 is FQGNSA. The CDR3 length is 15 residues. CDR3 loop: CASSRTTGGKSEAFF. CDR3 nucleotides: TGTGCCAGCAGCCGGACTACAGGGGGAAAATCTGAAGCTTTCTTT. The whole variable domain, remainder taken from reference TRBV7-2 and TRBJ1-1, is GAGVSQSPSNKVTEKGKDVELRCDPISGHTALYWYRQSLGQGLEFLIYFQGNSAPDKSGLPSDRFSAERTGGSVSTLTIQRTQQEDSAVYLCASSRTTGGKSEAFFGQGTRLTVV.

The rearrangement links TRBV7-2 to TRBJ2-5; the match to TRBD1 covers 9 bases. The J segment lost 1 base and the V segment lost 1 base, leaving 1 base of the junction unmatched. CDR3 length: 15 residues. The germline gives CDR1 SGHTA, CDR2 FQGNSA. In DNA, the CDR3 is TGTGCCAGCAGCTTAGGGACAGGGGTCCAAGAGACCCAGTACTTC. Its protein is CASSLGTGVQETQYF.

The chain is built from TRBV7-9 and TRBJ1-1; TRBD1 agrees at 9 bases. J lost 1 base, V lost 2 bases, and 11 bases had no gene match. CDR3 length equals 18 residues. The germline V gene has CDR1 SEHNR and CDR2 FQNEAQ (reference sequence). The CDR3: CASSLSGQGKVRNTEAFF. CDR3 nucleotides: TGTGCCAGCAGCTTATCTGGACAGGGGAAGGTCAGGAACACTGAAGCTTTCTTT.

CDR3 DNA sequence: TGTGCCAGCAGCGAAGACAGGCCGGACTTCTACGAGCAGTACTTC. This encodes CASSEDRPDFYEQYF. The J gene is TRBJ2-7, the V gene TRBV11-2, with D perhaps matching TRBD1 (6 bases). The germline V gene has CDR1 SGHAT and CDR2 FQNNGV. The CDR3 totals 15 residues. V shed 5 bases and J shed 3 bases, with 17 bases lying between them. Combining the CDR3 with reference TRBV11-2 and TRBJ2-7 gives the whole variable domain EAGVAQSPRYKIIEKRQSVAFWCNPISGHATLYWYQQILGQGPKLLIQFQNNGVVDDSQLPKDRFSAERLKGVDSTLKIQPAKLEDSAVYLCASSEDRPDFYEQYFGPGTRLTVT.

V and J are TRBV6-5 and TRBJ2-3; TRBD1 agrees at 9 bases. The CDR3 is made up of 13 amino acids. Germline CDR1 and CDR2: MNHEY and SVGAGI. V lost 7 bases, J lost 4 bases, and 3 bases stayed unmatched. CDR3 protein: CASKGTGSDTQYF. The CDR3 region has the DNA TGTGCCAGCAAAGGGACAGGGTCAGATACGCAGTATTTT.

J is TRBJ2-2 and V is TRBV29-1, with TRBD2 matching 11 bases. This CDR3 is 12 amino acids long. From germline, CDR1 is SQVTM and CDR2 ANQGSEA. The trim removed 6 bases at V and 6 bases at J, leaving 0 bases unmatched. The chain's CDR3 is CSVGLAAGELFF. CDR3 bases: TGCAGCGTGGGACTAGCGGCCGGGGAGCTGTTTTTT.

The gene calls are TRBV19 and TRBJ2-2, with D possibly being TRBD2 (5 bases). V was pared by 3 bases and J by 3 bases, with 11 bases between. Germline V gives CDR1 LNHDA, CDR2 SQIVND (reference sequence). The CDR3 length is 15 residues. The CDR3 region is CASSIFGEDTGELFF. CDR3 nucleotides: TGTGCCAGTAGTATTTTCGGGGAAGACACCGGGGAGCTGTTTTTT.

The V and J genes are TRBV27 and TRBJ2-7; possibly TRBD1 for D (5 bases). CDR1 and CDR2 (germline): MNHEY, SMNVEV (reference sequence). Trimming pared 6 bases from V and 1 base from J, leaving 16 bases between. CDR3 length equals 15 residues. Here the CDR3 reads CASRGSTVASYEQYF. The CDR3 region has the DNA TGTGCCAGCAGGGGATCGACAGTGGCGTCCTACGAGCAGTACTTC.

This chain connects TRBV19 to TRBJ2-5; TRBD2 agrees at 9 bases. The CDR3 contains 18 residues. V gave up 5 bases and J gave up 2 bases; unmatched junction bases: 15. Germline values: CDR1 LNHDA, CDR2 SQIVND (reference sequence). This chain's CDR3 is CASSFRAGGSRQQETQYF. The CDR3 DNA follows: TGTGCCAGTAGTTTTAGAGCGGGAGGCTCACGTCAACAAGAGACCCAGTACTTC. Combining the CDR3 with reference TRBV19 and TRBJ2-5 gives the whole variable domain DGGITQSPKYLFRKEGQNVTLSCEQNLNHDAMYWYRQDPGQGLRLIYYSQIVNDFQKGDIAEGYSVSREKKESFPLTVTSAQKNPTAFYLCASSFRAGGSRQQETQYFGPGTRLLVL.

CDR3 DNA sequence: TGTGCCAGCAGCTCCATGCCGGGACATAGGCAAGAGACCCAGTACTTC. Encoded protein: CASSSMPGHRQETQYF. This chain connects TRBV7-2 to TRBJ2-5; tentative D call: TRBD1 (6 bases). Trimming took 4 bases from V and 2 from J, leaving 17 bases between them. The germline V gene has CDR1 SGHTA and CDR2 FQGNSA. CDR3 length: 16 amino acids.

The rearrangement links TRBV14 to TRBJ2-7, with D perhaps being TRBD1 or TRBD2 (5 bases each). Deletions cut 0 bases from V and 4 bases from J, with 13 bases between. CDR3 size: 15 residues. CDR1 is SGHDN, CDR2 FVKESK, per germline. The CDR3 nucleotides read TGTGCCAGCAGCCAAGATGAGGGACGGAGGTACGAGCAGTACTTC. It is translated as CASSQDEGRRYEQYF.

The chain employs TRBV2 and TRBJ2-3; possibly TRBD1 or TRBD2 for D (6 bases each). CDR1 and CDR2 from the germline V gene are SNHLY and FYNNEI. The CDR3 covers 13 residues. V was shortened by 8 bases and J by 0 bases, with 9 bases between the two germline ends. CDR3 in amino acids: CASDGGSTDTQYF. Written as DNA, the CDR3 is TGTGCCAGCGACGGGGGCAGCACAGATACGCAGTATTTT.

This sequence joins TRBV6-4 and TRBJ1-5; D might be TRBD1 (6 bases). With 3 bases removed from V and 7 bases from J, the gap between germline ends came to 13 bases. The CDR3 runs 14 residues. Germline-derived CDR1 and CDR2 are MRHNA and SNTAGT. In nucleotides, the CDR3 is TGTGCCAGCAGTGAAGCCGGGGGGCAACAGCCCCAGCATTTT. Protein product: CASSEAGGQQPQHF.

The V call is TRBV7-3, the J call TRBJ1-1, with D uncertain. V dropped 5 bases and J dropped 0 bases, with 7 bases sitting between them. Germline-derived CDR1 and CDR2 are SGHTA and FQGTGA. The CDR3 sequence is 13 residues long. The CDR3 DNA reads TGTGCCAGCAGCACCGGAATGAACACTGAAGCTTTCTTT. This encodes CASSTGMNTEAFF.

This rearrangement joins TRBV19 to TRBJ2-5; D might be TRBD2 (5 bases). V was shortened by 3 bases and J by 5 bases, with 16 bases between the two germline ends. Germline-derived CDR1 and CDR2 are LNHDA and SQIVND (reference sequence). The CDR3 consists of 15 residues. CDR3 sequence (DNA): TGTGCCAGTAGTATCGGGCTAGCAAACCGGGAGACCCAGTACTTC. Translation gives CASSIGLANRETQYF.

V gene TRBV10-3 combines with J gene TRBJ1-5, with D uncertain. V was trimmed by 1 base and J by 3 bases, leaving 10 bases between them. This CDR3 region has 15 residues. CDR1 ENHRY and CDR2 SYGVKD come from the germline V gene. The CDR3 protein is CAISEFGVPNQPQHF. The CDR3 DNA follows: TGTGCCATCAGTGAGTTTGGGGTTCCCAATCAGCCCCAGCATTTT.

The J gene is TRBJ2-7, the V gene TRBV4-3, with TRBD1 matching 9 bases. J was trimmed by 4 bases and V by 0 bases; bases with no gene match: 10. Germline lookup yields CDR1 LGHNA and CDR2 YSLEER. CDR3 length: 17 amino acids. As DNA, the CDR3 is TGCGCCAGCAGCCAAGATGGAGGGGGACAGGGCGGATACGAGCAGTACTTC. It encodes CASSQDGGGQGGYEQYF.

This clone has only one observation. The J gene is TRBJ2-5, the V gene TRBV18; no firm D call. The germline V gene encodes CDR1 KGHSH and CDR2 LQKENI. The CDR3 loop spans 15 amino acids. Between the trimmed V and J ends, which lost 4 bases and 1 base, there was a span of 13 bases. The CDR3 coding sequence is TGTGCCAGCTCACTCGAACACTACACCCAAGAGACCCAGTACTTC. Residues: CASSLEHYTQETQYF. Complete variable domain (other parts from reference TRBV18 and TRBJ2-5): NAGVMQNPRHLVRRRGQEARLRCSPMKGHSHVYWYRQLPEEGLKFMVYLQKENIIDESGMPKERFSAEFPKEGPSILRIQQVVRGDSAAYFCASSLEHYTQETQYFGPGTRLLVL.

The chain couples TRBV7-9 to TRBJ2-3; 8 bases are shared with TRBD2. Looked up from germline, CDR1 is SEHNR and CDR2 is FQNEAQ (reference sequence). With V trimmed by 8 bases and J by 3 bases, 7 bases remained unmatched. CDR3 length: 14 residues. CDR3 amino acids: CASPLAGLTDTQYF. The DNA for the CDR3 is TGTGCCAGCCCCCTAGCGGGTCTTACAGATACGCAGTATTTT.